This T cell receptor beta chain was identified in a study of human T cells and chemical hapten exposure. The overall study: Patch tests of 0.01% DPC on the upper back were read at 6 days. Study findings and constraints: Expanded TCR sets contained significantly more large CDR3 similarity clusters than controls.

Regarding this clonotype: Antigen specificity is unknown.

Time point indicated: pre-sensitization, week 0. Treatment reported: therapeutic diphenylcyclopropenone sensitization with weekly scalp DPC. Blood was collected ahead of every patch test applied. Donors were 18 to 70-year-old alopecia patients suitable for DPC. TCRdb reprocessed the RACE reads via MiXCR and lists one record per CDR3 protein. The sample carries about 260,000 distinct CDR3 sequences, 7% to 10% recorded once. This specimen consisted of whole blood, obtained in connection with sensitization to the hapten diphenylcyclopropenone (DPC). The TCR originated in a middle-aged woman with alopecia areata. Some clones in this sample may be carry-over from other donors' samples.

DNA of the CDR3: TGTGCCAGCAGCACCGGGACAGGGCCCAATCAGCCCCAGCATTTT. The encoded protein is CASSTGTGPNQPQHF. The V call is TRBV6-5, the J call TRBJ1-5, with 9 positions matching TRBD1. The CDR3 has 15 amino acids. The germline CDR1 and CDR2 sequences are MNHEY and SVGAGI. V shed 6 bases, J shed 3 bases, and the junction held 6 bases outside the gene matches.